This TCR beta chain was recovered during a study of technical replicates of blood from a few donors. Sequencing was performed with immunoSEQ multiplex PCR; in TCRdb, only in-frame clones are kept and a portion is missing. The sample lists 70,000 to 85,000 clones; 95% to 98% were seen once. The CDR3 covers 15 residues. V lost 4 bases to trimming and J lost 0 bases, with 13 bases between them. Germline V gene data show CDR1 as SGDLS and CDR2 as YYNGEE. The chain joins TRBV9 to TRBJ2-5; D gene unclear. This clonotype was sampled from a human donor in good health. Sequencing was performed on T cells isolated from PBMCs. CDR3 sequence: CASSPSSRNQETQYF. The CDR3, as DNA: TGTGCCAGCAGCCCATCCTCGAGGAACCAAGAGACCCAGTACTTC. The whole variable domain, remainder taken from reference TRBV9 and TRBJ2-5, is DSGVTQTPKHLITATGQRVTLRCSPRSGDLSVYWYQQSLDQGLQFLIQYYNGEERAKGNILERFSAQQFPDLHSELNLSSLELGDSALYFCASSPSSRNQETQYFGPGTRLLVL.